This section outlines one T cell receptor beta chain sequence together with its context. This PCR relied on a set of 60 Vbeta primers and 13 Jbeta primers. Assay used: immunoSEQ multiplex PCR; TCRdb lists only in-frame clones, some missing. The sample yields some 130,000 clones, roughly two thirds seen once. This sample was taken from a study of cytomegalovirus exposure and HLA in healthy donors. This CDR3 has 16 amino acids. V was clipped by 4 bases and J by 7 bases; unmatched bases: 9. Germline V gene sequence: CDR1 LNHNV, CDR2 YYDKDF (reference sequence). The sequenced sample was PBMCs. The chain combines TRBV15 with TRBJ2-1; 11 bases line up with TRBD2. This TCR derives from a young man in good health and CMV-seropositive. The CDR3 sequence: CATSTTSGSLWNEQFF. As DNA, the CDR3 is TGTGCCACCAGCACCACTAGCGGGAGTCTCTGGAATGAGCAGTTCTTC.